This TCR beta chain is drawn from a study of T cell repertoires in cytomegalovirus infection (dated by TCRdb to the late 2010s). At the level of the whole study: Peptide stimulations targeted recently identified HLA-C-restricted CMV epitopes, whose presentation resists viral immunomodulation, together with well-studied HLA-B-restricted epitopes. Donor HLA type was relevant to the analysis, because carriage of CMV infection together with the matching HLA type was indicated by public TCR beta signatures.

Findings and caveats that apply to the study as a whole: The ex vivo response was dominated by HLA-C-restricted CMV-specific TCR beta clonotypes, and the single most frequent clonotype in two of eight donors was supplied by these HLA-C-restricted clonotypes. In both this cohort and an independent cohort of some 350 donors, the cumulative frequency of public TCR beta family members distinguished carriers of CMV infection plus the relevant HLA type.

Sequencing was performed on an Illumina HiSeq 1500. The public reads were run again by TCRdb, first through fastp at Q25 and then through MiXCR, and only productive beta chains were kept. Records with the same CDR3 protein are collapsed into one entry carrying the most frequent genes and DNA. The sample table holds hundreds of thousands of distinct CDR3 sequences, of which less than 40% were seen once. In total, the top ten clones hold 11% to 15% of the sample. This clonotype was seen just once. The clone's antigen remains unknown. One base away lies a much larger clone, so this may be a sequencing read error. In light of the paper, this sample's treatment or condition label describes: in vitro stimulation with specific CMV peptide epitopes to enrich CMV-specific T cells. The CDR3 contains 18 residues, cysteine and phenylalanine counted. The read is trimmed to its CDR3 DNA, 54 bases read in frame from base 1. The germline V gene gives CDR1 as SGHVS and CDR2 as FNYEAQ.

The sequence was obtained from a human donor in good health (CMV status not recorded). Some clones in this sample may be carry-over from other donors' samples. Material: cultured CD8+ T cells from PBMCs, obtained from culture after CMV antigen stimulation. This chain is built from TRBV7-6 and TRBJ2-1; the D segment might be TRBD1 or TRBD2, since each matches 5 bases. The CDR3 here reads CAGSLVFLGQGAYNEQFF. At the DNA level, the sequence is TGTGCCGGCAGCTTAGTCTTTTTAGGGCAGGGAGCCTACAATGAGCAGTTCTTC.